These 20 T cell receptor beta chains share one sample of origin, sequenced in a study of a mutant IDH1 vaccine in newly diagnosed glioma. These receptors have no identified antigens. As for time point: week 11, during vaccination. Vaccination used 300 ug of mutant IDH1 20-mer peptide per dose, with topical imiquimod. Data came from immunoSEQ multiplex PCR; TCRdb stores just in-frame clones and leaves some out. The sample has about 40,000 clones, around 80% seen once. Here the sequenced sample was peripheral blood mononuclear cells (PBMCs), taken from a glioma patient whose treatment included an IDH1 peptide vaccine. The receptor source for this set is a woman in her twenties or thirties with glioma. Some clones in this sample may be carry-over from other donors' samples.

This clone was counted between two and nine times. This chain links TRBV30 with TRBJ2-1; tentative D call: TRBD2 (7 bases). With 4 bases removed from V and 0 bases from J, the gap between germline ends came to 19 bases. The germline CDR1 and CDR2 sequences are GTSNPN and SVGIG (reference sequence). The CDR3 consists of 17 residues. The DNA for the CDR3 is TGTGCCTGGATGGGGGGGCTGGCGGATAGCTCCTACAATGAGCAGTTCTTC. This sequence encodes CAWMGGLADSSYNEQFF.

This clone was counted a few times. V is TRBV27 and J is TRBJ1-5, with 11 nucleotides matching TRBD1. J was trimmed by 7 bases and V by 5 bases; bases with no gene match: 7. The CDR3 runs 15 residues. In germline, CDR1 is MNHEY, CDR2 SMNVEV (reference sequence). The CDR3, as DNA: TGTGCCAGCAGTCCTAGGGACAGGGGGGCCCAGCCCCAGCATTTT. Its translation is CASSPRDRGAQPQHF.

The chain is built from TRBV21-1 and TRBJ2-3; whether TRBD1, the table's D call, matches the DNA was not checked. TRBV21-1 is flagged as a pseudogene. There are 15 residues in the CDR3. The CDR3 here is CASSADRESTDTQYF. The CDR3 DNA follows: TGTGCCAGCAGCGCAGACAGGGAGAGCACAGATACGCAGTATTTT.

CDR3 protein: CSVDAGTMNTEAFF. The CDR3 nucleotides read TGCAGCGTTGATGCCGGGACAATGAACACTGAAGCTTTCTTT. The rearrangement joins TRBV29-1 to TRBJ1-1; maybe TRBD1 (6 bases). The germline V gene has CDR1 SQVTM and CDR2 ANQGSEA. Trimming cost V 3 bases and J 0 bases, with 11 bases left between them. The CDR3 is 14 residues long.

The chain recombines TRBV13 with TRBJ1-1; 8 bases map to TRBD1. CDR1 PRHDT and CDR2 FYEKMQ come from the germline V gene (reference sequence). This CDR3 spans 16 amino acids. V lost 5 bases and J lost 1; bases outside the gene matches: 9. CDR3 residues: CASSPRGLTGNTEAFF. CDR3 nucleotides: TGTGCCAGCAGCCCCAGGGGGCTTACGGGGAACACTGAAGCTTTCTTT.

The rearrangement joins TRBV5-1 to TRBJ1-5; tentative D call: TRBD1 (5 bases). Per the germline V gene, CDR1 is SGHRS and CDR2 is YFSETQ. The CDR3 spans 15 residues. The V end was cut by 2 bases, the J end by 4 bases, with 13 bases between. This CDR3 reads CASSFGGEGNQPQHF. The CDR3 nucleotides are TGCGCCAGCAGCTTCGGAGGGGAGGGTAATCAGCCCCAGCATTTT. Drawing the rest from reference TRBV5-1 and TRBJ1-5, the complete variable domain is KAGVTQTPRYLIKTRGQQVTLSCSPISGHRSVSWYQQTPGQGLQFLFEYFSETQRNKGNFPGRFSGRQFSNSRSEMNVSTLELGDSALYLCASSFGGEGNQPQHFGDGTRLSIL.

This chain connects TRBV19 to TRBJ2-7, with 9 bases fitting TRBD1. J lost 4 bases, V lost 5 bases, and 15 bases had no gene match. CDR1 LNHDA and CDR2 SQIVND come from the germline V gene (reference sequence). The CDR3 has 17 residues. CDR3 amino acids: CASSLGTGIARHYEQYF. The CDR3 DNA reads as TGTGCCAGTAGTTTGGGGACAGGGATCGCAAGGCATTACGAGCAGTACTTC.

This sequence joins TRBV13 and TRBJ2-5; 10 bases line up with TRBD2. The germline gives CDR1 PRHDT, CDR2 FYEKMQ (reference sequence). CDR3 length: 17 residues. J gave up 5 bases and V 4 bases, and 13 bases lay outside the gene matches. CDR3 bases: TGTGCCAGCAGCTCCAGGGCTAGCGGGAGTGTTGGGGAGACCCAGTACTTC. Amino acids: CASSSRASGSVGETQYF.

The chain is built from TRBV5-4 and TRBJ1-4, with D possibly being TRBD1 (5 bases). The CDR3 is 16 amino acids. V lost 4 bases to trimming and J lost 7 bases, with 20 bases between them. The germline CDR1 and CDR2 sequences are SGHNT and YYREEE (reference sequence). This CDR3 is CASSREPGPGSEKLFF. CDR3 DNA sequence: TGTGCCAGCAGCAGGGAACCGGGACCAGGGAGTGAAAAACTGTTTTTT.

The rearrangement links TRBV13 to TRBJ2-5; D call uncertain. Germline V gene data show CDR1 as PRHDT and CDR2 as FYEKMQ (reference sequence). The V end lost 5 bases, the J end lost 0 bases, and 7 bases lay between the germline ends. This CDR3 contains 13 residues. The CDR3 is CASSAPHQETQYF. The CDR3 coding sequence is TGTGCCAGCAGCGCCCCCCACCAAGAGACCCAGTACTTC.

The V and J genes are TRBV9 and TRBJ2-3; TRBD2 is a possible D gene (5 bases). Trimming took 0 bases from V and 1 from J, leaving 9 bases between them. This CDR3 region has 15 residues. The germline V gene has CDR1 SGDLS and CDR2 YYNGEE. In DNA, the CDR3 is TGTGCCAGCAGCGTAGGAGGGATCCGCACAGATACGCAGTATTTT. It is translated as CASSVGGIRTDTQYF.

The chain employs TRBV19 and TRBJ2-2, with 8 bases aligning to TRBD1. CDR1 is LNHDA, CDR2 SQIVND, per germline (reference sequence). V lost 5 bases to trimming and J lost 3 bases; unmatched junction nucleotides: 8. The CDR3 extends over 16 amino acids. The CDR3 reads CASSRPGGADTGELFF. The CDR3 DNA reads TGTGCCAGTAGTCGACCAGGGGGCGCGGACACCGGGGAGCTGTTTTTT.

The J gene is TRBJ2-1, the V gene TRBV27; 7 bases agree with TRBD2. The CDR3 sequence is 12 residues long. J gave up 6 bases and V 8 bases, and 4 bases lay outside the gene matches. Germline CDR1 and CDR2: MNHEY and SMNVEV (reference sequence). The CDR3 is CASGGTINEQFF. The CDR3, as DNA: TGTGCCAGCGGAGGGACTATCAATGAGCAGTTCTTC.

In this sample, this clone turned up a few times. As DNA, the CDR3 is TGTGCCAGCAGTTTATGGCAGGTCAGGAGCACTGAAGCTTTCTTT. Encoded protein: CASSLWQVRSTEAFF. The chain has TRBV28 and TRBJ1-1; D gene unclear. The CDR3 has 15 amino acids. V lost 0 bases to trimming and J lost 4 bases, with 12 bases between them. Germline V CDR1 and CDR2: MDHEN, SYDVKM.

The chain recombines TRBV11-2 with TRBJ2-7; no clear D. The V end was cut by 1 base, the J end by 7 bases, with 23 bases between. This CDR3 contains 17 residues. The germline V gene encodes CDR1 SGHAT and CDR2 FQNNGV. CDR3 in amino acids: CASSLVGAPFNGREQYF. The CDR3 DNA reads TGTGCCAGCAGCTTAGTCGGAGCTCCTTTCAACGGTCGAGAGCAGTACTTC.

The rearrangement joins TRBV6-5 to TRBJ1-1, with D unclear. The germline gives CDR1 MNHEY, CDR2 SVGAGI. The CDR3 extends over 13 amino acids. The V end lost 0 bases, the J end lost 4 bases, and 6 bases lay between the germline ends. CDR3 sequence (DNA): TGTGCCAGCAGTTACTCAGGCGGCACTGAAGCTTTCTTT. Amino acids: CASSYSGGTEAFF.

This clone occurred once. The chain combines TRBV11-1 with TRBJ1-1; 9 positions agree with TRBD1. The germline V gene has CDR1 SGHAT and CDR2 FQDESV (reference sequence). The V gene end was trimmed by 5 bases and the J gene end by 1 base; junction bases not matched to a gene: 5. The CDR3 sequence is 15 residues long. The CDR3 sequence is CASSPWTGENTEAFF. The CDR3 nucleotides read TGTGCCAGCAGCCCGTGGACAGGGGAGAACACTGAAGCTTTCTTT.

V is TRBV10-2 and J is TRBJ1-5, with a possible D match to TRBD1 (6 bases). Per germline, CDR1 WSHSY and CDR2 SAAADI. CDR3 size: 15 residues. V was shortened by 6 bases and J by 5 bases, with 17 bases between the two germline ends. The CDR3 protein is CASSPRRGPYQPQHF. The CDR3 DNA is TGCGCCAGCAGCCCCCGCAGGGGCCCGTATCAGCCCCAGCATTTT.

The table lists this clone with a count of one. The rearrangement joins TRBV7-2 to TRBJ2-3; possibly TRBD2 for D (6 bases). The V end lost 1 base, the J end lost 6 bases, and 20 bases lay between the germline ends. Germline loops: CDR1 SGHTA, CDR2 FQGNSA. This CDR3 comprises 17 residues. DNA of the CDR3: TGTGCCAGCAGCTTAGTTATGGCGGGGCCCCCGATGGATACGCAGTATTTT. It translates to CASSLVMAGPPMDTQYF.

The CDR3 spells CAVRAGFGTEAFF. The CDR3 DNA is TGTGCCGTCAGGGCAGGTTTCGGCACTGAAGCTTTCTTT. This sequence joins TRBV6-6 and TRBJ1-1; TRBD1 is a possible D gene (5 bases). This CDR3 is built from 13 residues. Trimming removed 11 bases at V and 4 bases at J, with 17 bases between. Germline CDR1 is MNHNY and CDR2 is SVGAGI (reference sequence).